This record covers a single TCR beta chain. This clonotype appeared a few times. The clone's antigen remains unknown. Base qualities are missing; no much larger clone stands one base away. Trimming costs V 3 bases and J 11 bases, and their ends lie 13 bases apart. From a lookup of the germline V gene, CDR1 and CDR2 are MRHNA and SNTAGT. Its CDR3 holds 12 amino acids, cysteine through phenylalanine. This entry keeps only the CDR3 DNA: 36 bases, framed from base 1. What the time point label conveys for this sample: persistent/refractory GD, antithyroid drugs over 5 years with positive TRAb. For both TCR sequencing and RNA sequencing, RNA was extracted from PBMCs in TRIzol. Graves' disease was diagnosed according to American Thyroid Association guidelines. Patients were recruited from an endocrinology department in Xi'an, China. Each patient gave 7.5 to 10 milliliters of peripheral blood, collected in an EDTA anticoagulant tube. Ficoll Paque Plus density gradient separation was used to isolate PBMCs, and no further T cell sorting was done. An Agilent 2100 Bioanalyzer and agarose gel were used to check RNA quality, and a NanoDrop 2000 was used to measure RNA concentration.

The sample originates from a study of regulatory T cells in long-lasting Graves disease (dated by TCRdb to 2020 to 2023). Concerning the study at large: Persistent Graves' disease was defined as persistently positive TSH receptor autoantibodies together with antithyroid drug treatment for over 5 years. In the clinical cohort, patients with persistent Graves' disease had used antithyroid drugs for an average of about 10.3 years. A total of around 35 samples were covered by TCR sequencing, comprising roughly 13 persistent and around 20 newly diagnosed Graves' disease patients. Peripheral blood TCR sequencing and RNA sequencing compared persistent Graves' disease patients with newly diagnosed Graves' disease patients. The study was registered as a clinical trial and conducted in China.

Receptor amplification or capture employed multiplex PCR. The sequencer was an Illumina HiSeq 4000. iRepertoire HTBI primers and Arm-PCR amplification of CDR3 regions were used to construct TCR beta libraries. Before sequencing, the PCR products went through gel purification. The authors processed their data as follows. Gene usage analysis of CDR3 amino acid clonotypes used the 50 to 70 TRBV and 14 to 15 TRBJ segments found across samples. COPE and FqMerger were used to merge filtered high-quality paired reads into contigs. BLAST was used to align contigs to IMGT TRBV, TRBD and TRBJ reference genes, and CDR3 was defined according to IMGT. Any clonotype with a frequency above 0.1% was classified as a highly expanded clone. Repertoire diversity was measured by Shannon entropy, and V-J evenness by the Gini coefficient. Clonotypes shared by more than one individual were considered public. The public reads were run again by TCRdb, first through fastp at Q25 and then through MiXCR, and only productive beta chains were kept. Records with the same CDR3 protein are collapsed into one entry carrying the most frequent genes and DNA. TCRdb assigned the V and J calls; the authors' analysis was not used. Within this sample are 350,000 to 450,000 distinct CDR3 sequences, with roughly 23% of them counted one time only. Of the sample, roughly 13% falls within the top ten clones.

Broad study findings and their caveats: Peripheral blood alone was examined, since thyroid tissue, which constituted the primary lesion, could not be accessed. As a limitation, the authors acknowledged that the small sample size may reduce accuracy. Preferential use of TRBV28, TRBJ1-2 and TRBJ2-5 was observed in persistent disease, whereas TRBV20-1 and TRBJ2-1 were favored in newly diagnosed disease. Lower TCR Shannon entropy and fewer highly expanded clones were observed in persistent Graves' disease patients than in newly diagnosed patients, which suggested clonal expansion. Sequencing and analysis were limited to the TCR beta chain. Persistent patients shared more public clonotypes among themselves (fewer than 3,000) than newly diagnosed patients did (more than 850).

This sequence was found in a female donor with Graves disease. Source: peripheral blood mononuclear cells (PBMCs), taken when the disease was refractory, from a patient treated with antithyroid drugs. Recombination joined TRBV6-4 with TRBJ1-1; the D gene is perhaps TRBD1, from 5 matching bases. The DNA is TGTGCCAGCAGTGAAGGGGACCCGTGGGCTTTCTTT. Protein translation: CASSEGDPWAFF.